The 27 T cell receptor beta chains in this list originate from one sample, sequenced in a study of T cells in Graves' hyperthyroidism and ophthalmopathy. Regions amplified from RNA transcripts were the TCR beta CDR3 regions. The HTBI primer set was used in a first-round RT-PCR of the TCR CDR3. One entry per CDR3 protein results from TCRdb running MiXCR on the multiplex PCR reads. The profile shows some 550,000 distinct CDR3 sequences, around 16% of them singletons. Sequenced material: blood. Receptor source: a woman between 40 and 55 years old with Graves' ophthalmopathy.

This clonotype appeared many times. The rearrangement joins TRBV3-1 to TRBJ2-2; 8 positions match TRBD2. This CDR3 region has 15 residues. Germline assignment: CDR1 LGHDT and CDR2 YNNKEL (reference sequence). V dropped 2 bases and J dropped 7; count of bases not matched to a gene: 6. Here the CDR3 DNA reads TGTGCCAGCAGCCAAAGAGCGGGGGCGGGCGGGGAGCTGTTTTTT. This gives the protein CASSQRAGAGGELFF.

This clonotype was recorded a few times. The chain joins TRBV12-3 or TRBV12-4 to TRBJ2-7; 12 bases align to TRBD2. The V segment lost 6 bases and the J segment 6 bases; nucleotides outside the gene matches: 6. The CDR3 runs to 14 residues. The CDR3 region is CASSPRLAGAEQYF. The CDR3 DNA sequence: TGTGCCAGCAGCCCCCGACTAGCGGGAGCCGAGCAGTACTTC.

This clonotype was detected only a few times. The CDR3 loop is CASSQETEEQFF. The CDR3 nucleotides are TGTGCCAGCAGTCAAGAGACGGAAGAGCAGTTCTTC. V is TRBV6-1 and J is TRBJ2-1; D is undetermined. CDR3 length: 12 residues. Trimming shortened V by 5 bases and J by 10 bases, and 12 bases separated the two germline ends. Germline CDR1 is MNHNS and CDR2 is SASEGT.

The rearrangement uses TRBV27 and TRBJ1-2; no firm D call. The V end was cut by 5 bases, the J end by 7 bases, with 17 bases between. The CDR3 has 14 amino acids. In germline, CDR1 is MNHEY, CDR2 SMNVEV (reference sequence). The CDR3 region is CASSPTLTGGGYTF. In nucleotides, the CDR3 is TGTGCCAGCAGTCCCACCCTGACCGGAGGTGGCTACACCTTC.

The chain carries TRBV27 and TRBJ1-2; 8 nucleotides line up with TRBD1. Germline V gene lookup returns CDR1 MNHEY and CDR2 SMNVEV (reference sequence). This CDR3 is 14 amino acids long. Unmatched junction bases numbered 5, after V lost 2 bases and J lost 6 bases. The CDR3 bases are TGTGCCAGCAGTTTAGTCCAGGGGGCTAATGGCTACACCTTC. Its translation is CASSLVQGANGYTF.

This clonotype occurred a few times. The CDR3 loop is CSVSGGYEQYF. The DNA for the CDR3 is TGCAGCGTAAGCGGTGGCTACGAGCAGTACTTC. The rearrangement links TRBV29-1 to TRBJ2-7, with D perhaps matching TRBD2 (5 bases). The germline V gene encodes CDR1 SQVTM and CDR2 ANQGSEA. V lost 6 bases and J 3 bases, leaving 9 bases between the germline ends. This CDR3 is built from 11 residues.

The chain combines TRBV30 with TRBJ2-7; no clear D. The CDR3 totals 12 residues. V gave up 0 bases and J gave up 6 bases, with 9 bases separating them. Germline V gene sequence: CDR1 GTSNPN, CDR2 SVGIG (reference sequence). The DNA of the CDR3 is TGTGCCTGGAGTGTGAGTGGGTCCGAGCAGTACTTC. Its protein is CAWSVSGSEQYF.

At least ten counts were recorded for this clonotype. CDR3 amino acids: CASSEYGTGGYEQYF. CDR3 in DNA: TGTGCCAGCAGCGAGTACGGGACAGGCGGCTACGAGCAGTACTTC. The rearrangement uses TRBV7-3 and TRBJ2-7; TRBD1 agrees at 8 bases. Germline CDR1 is SGHTA and CDR2 is FQGTGA. This CDR3 spans 15 amino acids. V lost 5 bases to trimming and J lost 3 bases; unmatched junction nucleotides: 9.

The CDR3 protein is CASSLEGWDTQYF. The CDR3, as DNA: TGTGCCAGCAGCTTAGAAGGGTGGGATACGCAGTATTTT. V is TRBV7-2 and J is TRBJ2-3; D is unclear. The V end was cut by 1 base, the J end by 6 bases, with 8 bases between. The CDR3 has 13 residues. Germline V gene lookup returns CDR1 SGHTA and CDR2 FQGNSA. The full variable domain, completed using reference TRBV7-2 and TRBJ2-3, is GAGVSQSPSNKVTEKGKDVELRCDPISGHTALYWYRQSLGQGLEFLIYFQGNSAPDKSGLPSDRFSAERTGGSVSTLTIQRTQQEDSAVYLCASSLEGWDTQYFGPGTRLTVL.

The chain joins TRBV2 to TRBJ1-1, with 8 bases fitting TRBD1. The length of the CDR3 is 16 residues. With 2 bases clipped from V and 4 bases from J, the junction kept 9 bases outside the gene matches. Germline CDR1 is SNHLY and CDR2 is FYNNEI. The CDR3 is CASSEFGQGAGTEAFF. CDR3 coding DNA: TGTGCCAGCAGTGAATTCGGGCAGGGGGCGGGCACTGAAGCTTTCTTT. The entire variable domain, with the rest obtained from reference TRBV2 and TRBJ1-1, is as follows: EPEVTQTPSHQVTQMGQEVILRCVPISNHLYFYWYRQILGQKVEFLVSFYNNEISEKSEIFDDQFSVERPDGSNFTLKIRSTKLEDSAMYFCASSEFGQGAGTEAFFGQGTRLTVV.

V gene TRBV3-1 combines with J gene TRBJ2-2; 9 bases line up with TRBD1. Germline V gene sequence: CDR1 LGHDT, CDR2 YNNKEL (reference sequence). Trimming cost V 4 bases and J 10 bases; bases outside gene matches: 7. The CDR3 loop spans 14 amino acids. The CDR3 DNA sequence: TGTGCCAGCAGCCTAATGGGACAGGGCGAGGAGCTGTTTTTT. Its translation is CASSLMGQGEELFF.

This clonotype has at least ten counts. CDR3 residues: CASSPRGLTDTQYF. The CDR3 DNA is TGTGCCAGCAGCCCCAGGGGGCTCACAGATACGCAGTATTTT. This sequence joins TRBV12-3 or TRBV12-4 and TRBJ2-3; TRBD1 matches 8 bases. The trim removed 6 bases at V and 2 bases at J, leaving 4 bases unmatched. This CDR3 region has 14 residues.

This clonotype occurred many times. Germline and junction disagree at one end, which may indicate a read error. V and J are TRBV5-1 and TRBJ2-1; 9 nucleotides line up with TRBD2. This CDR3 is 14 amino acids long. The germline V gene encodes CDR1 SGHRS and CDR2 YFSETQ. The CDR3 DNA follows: TGTGCCAGCAGTTTAGTAGCGGGAGTTGGTGAGCAGTTCTTC. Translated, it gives CASSLVAGVGEQFF.

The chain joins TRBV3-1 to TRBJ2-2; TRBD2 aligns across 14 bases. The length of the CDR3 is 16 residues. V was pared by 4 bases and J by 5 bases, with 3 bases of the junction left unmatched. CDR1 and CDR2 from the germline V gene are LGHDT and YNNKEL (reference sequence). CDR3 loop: CASSRGLAGGTGELFF. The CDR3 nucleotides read TGTGCCAGCAGCCGAGGACTAGCGGGAGGAACCGGGGAGCTGTTTTTT. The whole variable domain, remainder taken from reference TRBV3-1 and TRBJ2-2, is DTAVSQTPKYLVTQMGNDKSIKCEQNLGHDTMYWYKQDSKKFLKIMFSYNNKELIINETVPNRFSPKSPDKAHLNLHINSLELGDSAVYFCASSRGLAGGTGELFFGEGSRLTVL.

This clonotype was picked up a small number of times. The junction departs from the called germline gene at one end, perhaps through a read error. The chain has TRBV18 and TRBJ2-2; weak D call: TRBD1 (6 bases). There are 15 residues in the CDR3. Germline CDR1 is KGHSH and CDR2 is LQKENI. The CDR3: CASPPQGPNTGELFF. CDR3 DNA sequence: TGTGCCAGCCCACCACAGGGACCGAACACCGGGGAGCTGTTTTTT.

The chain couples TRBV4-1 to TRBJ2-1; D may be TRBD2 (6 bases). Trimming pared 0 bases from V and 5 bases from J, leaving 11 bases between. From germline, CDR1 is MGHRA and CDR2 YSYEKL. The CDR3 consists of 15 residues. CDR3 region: CASSQEGRRDNEQFF. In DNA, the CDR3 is TGCGCCAGCAGCCAAGAAGGGAGGAGGGACAATGAGCAGTTCTTC.

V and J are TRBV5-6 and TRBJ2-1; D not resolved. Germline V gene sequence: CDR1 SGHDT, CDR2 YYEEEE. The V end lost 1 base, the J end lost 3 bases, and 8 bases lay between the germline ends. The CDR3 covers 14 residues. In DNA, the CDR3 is TGTGCCAGCAGCTTGTATCTGGACTACAATGAGCAGTTCTTC. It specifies CASSLYLDYNEQFF. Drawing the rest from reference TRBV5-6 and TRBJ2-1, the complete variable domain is DAGVTQSPTHLIKTRGQQVTLRCSPKSGHDTVSWYQQALGQGPQFIFQYYEEEERQRGNFPDRFSGHQFPNYSSELNVNALLLGDSALYLCASSLYLDYNEQFFGPGTRLTVL.

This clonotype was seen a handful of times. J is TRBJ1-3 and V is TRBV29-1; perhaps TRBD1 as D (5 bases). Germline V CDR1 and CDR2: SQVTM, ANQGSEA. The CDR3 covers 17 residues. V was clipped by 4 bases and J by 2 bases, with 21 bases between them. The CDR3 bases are TGCAGCGTTGTATTACCCGGGACGCCAAGGGCTGGAAACACCATATATTTT. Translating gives CSVVLPGTPRAGNTIYF.

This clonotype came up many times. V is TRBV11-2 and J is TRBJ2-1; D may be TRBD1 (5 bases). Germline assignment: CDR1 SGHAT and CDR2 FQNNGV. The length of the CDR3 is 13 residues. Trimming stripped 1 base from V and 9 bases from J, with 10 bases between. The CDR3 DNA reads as TGTGCCAGCAGCTTAGGGTTAAGGGGTGAGCAGTTCTTC. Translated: CASSLGLRGEQFF.

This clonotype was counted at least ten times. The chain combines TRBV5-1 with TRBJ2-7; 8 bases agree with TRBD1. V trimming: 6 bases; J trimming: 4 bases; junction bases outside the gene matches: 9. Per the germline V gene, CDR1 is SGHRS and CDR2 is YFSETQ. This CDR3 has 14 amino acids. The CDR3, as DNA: TGCGCCAGCAAGCCGACAGGGGATGTTTACGAGCAGTACTTC. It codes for CASKPTGDVYEQYF. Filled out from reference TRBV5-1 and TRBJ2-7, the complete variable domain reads KAGVTQTPRYLIKTRGQQVTLSCSPISGHRSVSWYQQTPGQGLQFLFEYFSETQRNKGNFPGRFSGRQFSNSRSEMNVSTLELGDSALYLCASKPTGDVYEQYFGPGTRLTVT.

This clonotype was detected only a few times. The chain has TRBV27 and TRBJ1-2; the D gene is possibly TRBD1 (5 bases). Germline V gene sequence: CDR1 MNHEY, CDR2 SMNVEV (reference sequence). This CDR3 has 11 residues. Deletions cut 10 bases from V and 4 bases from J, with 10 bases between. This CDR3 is CATGTSYGYTF. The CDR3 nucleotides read TGTGCCACCGGGACGAGCTATGGCTACACCTTC.

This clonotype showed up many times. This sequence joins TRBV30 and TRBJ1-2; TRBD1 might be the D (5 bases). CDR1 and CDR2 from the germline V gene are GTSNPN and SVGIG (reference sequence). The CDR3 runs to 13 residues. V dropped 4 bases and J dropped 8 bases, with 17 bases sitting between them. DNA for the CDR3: TGTGCCTGGATGCCCGGGACCCGGGGCGGCTACACCTTC. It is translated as CAWMPGTRGGYTF.

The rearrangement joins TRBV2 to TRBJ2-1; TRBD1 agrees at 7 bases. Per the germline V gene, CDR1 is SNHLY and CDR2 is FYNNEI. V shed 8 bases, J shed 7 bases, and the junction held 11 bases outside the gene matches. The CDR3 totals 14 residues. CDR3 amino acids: CASGPTGFENEQFF. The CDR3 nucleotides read TGTGCCAGCGGACCGACAGGGTTTGAGAATGAGCAGTTCTTC.

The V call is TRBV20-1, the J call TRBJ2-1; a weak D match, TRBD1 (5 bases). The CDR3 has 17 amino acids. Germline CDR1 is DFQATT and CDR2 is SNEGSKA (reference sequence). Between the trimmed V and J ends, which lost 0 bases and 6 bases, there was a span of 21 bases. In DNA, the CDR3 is TGCAGTGCTAGAGACCCCGCCACGCGAGACAGAGCCAATGAGCAGTTCTTC. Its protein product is CSARDPATRDRANEQFF.

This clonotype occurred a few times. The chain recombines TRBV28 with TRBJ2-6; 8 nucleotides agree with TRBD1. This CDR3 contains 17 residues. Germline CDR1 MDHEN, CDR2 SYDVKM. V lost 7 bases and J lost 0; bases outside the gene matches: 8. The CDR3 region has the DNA TGTGCCAGCACCCGGACAGGGCCAAGCTCTGGGGCCAACGTCCTGACTTTC. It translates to CASTRTGPSSGANVLTF.

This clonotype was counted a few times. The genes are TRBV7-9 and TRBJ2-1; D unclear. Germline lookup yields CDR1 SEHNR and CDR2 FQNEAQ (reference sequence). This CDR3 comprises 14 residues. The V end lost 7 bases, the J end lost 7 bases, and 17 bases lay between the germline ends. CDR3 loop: CASTSLEDRNEQFF. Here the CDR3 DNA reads TGTGCCAGCACCTCTTTGGAAGATAGGAATGAGCAGTTCTTC.

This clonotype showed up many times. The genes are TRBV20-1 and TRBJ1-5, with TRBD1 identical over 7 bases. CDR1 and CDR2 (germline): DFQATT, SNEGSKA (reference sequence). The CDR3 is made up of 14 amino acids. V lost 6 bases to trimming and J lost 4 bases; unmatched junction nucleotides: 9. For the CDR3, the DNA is TGCAGTGCCCCGATGCCGGGACAGAATCAGCCCCAGCATTTT. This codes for CSAPMPGQNQPQHF.